This T cell receptor beta chain stems from a study of shared clonotypes between healthy human individuals. Clones were read by immunoSEQ multiplex PCR, and TCRdb kept only the in-frame ones, dropping some. The table lists over a million clones, around 76% of them singletons. Trimming took off 5 bases at V and 10 bases at J, with 20 bases between the two ends. The germline V gene has CDR1 SGHTA and CDR2 FQGNSA. The CDR3 contains 14 residues. The table lists this clone with a few counts. Input material: memory CD4+ T cells sorted from blood. Described subset: CD45RA-negative fraction. The clonotype comes from a man between 18 and 29 years old in good health. The genes are TRBV7-2 and TRBJ1-1, with D possibly TRBD1 on 6 matching bases. The DNA for the CDR3 is TGTGCCAGCAGCCCGCGCCGACAGGACAAAGTAGCTTTCTTT. Its protein product is CASSPRRQDKVAFF.